A single T cell receptor beta chain is shown here with its context. What it binds is not known. The CDR3 sequence is 15 residues long. The V end lost 3 bases, the J end lost 6 bases, and 15 bases lay between the germline ends. Germline V gene lookup returns CDR1 LNHDA and CDR2 SQIVND (reference sequence). TCR beta CDR3 sequences were amplified from RNA transcripts. When the TCR CDR3 underwent first-round RT-PCR, the HTBI primer set was used. TCRdb called the multiplex PCR reads again in MiXCR, with one record for every CDR3 protein. The sample yields 280,000 or so distinct CDR3 sequences, over 12% seen once. This sample was included in a study of T cells in Graves' hyperthyroidism and ophthalmopathy. The study's findings and limits: Median prediction lead before ophthalmopathy onset was 5 to 7 months with the model. Through a model of 13 V-J features, ophthalmopathy was separated from stable hyperthyroidism.

What was sequenced was blood. This sequence originates from a woman aged 45-65 years with Graves' hyperthyroidism that later progressed to Graves' ophthalmopathy. The genes are TRBV19 and TRBJ1-5; D possibly corresponds to TRBD1 (6 bases). The CDR3 region is CASSMPGGASQPQHF. The CDR3 DNA is TGTGCCAGTAGTATGCCGGGGGGCGCGTCTCAGCCCCAGCATTTT.